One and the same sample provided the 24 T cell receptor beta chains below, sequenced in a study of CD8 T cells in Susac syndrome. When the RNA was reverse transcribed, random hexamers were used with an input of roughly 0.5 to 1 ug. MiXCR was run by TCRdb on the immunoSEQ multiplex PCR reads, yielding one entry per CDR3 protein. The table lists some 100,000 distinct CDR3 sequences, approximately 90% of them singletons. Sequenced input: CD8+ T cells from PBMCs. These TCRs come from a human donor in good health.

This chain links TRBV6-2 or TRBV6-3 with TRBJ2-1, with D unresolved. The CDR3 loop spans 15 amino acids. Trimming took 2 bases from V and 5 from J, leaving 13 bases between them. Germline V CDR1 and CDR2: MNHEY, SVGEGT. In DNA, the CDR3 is TGTGCCAGCAGTTACGTCCAGCCTGGCAACAATGAGCAGTTCTTC. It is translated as CASSYVQPGNNEQFF.

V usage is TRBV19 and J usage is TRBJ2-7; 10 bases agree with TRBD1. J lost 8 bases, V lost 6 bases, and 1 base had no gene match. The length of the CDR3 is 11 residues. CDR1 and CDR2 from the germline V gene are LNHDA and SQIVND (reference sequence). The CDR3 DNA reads TGTGCCAGTAGGGGACAGGGGCAGCAGTACTTC. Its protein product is CASRGQGQQYF. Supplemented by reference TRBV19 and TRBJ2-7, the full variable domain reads DGGITQSPKYLFRKEGQNVTLSCEQNLNHDAMYWYRQDPGQGLRLIYYSQIVNDFQKGDIAEGYSVSREKKESFPLTVTSAQKNPTAFYLCASRGQGQQYFGPGTRLTVT.

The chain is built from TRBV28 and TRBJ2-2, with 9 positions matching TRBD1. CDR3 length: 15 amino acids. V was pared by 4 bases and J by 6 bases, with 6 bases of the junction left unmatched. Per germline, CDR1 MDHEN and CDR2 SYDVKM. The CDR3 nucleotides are TGTGCCAGCAGTTCGTCCGGGACAGGGTCCGGGGAGCTGTTTTTT. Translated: CASSSSGTGSGELFF. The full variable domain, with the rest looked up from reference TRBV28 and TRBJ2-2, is DVKVTQSSRYLVKRTGEKVFLECVQDMDHENMFWYRQDPGLGLRLIYFSYDVKMKEKGDIPEGYSVSREKKERFSLILESASTNQTSMYLCASSSSGTGSGELFFGEGSRLTVL.

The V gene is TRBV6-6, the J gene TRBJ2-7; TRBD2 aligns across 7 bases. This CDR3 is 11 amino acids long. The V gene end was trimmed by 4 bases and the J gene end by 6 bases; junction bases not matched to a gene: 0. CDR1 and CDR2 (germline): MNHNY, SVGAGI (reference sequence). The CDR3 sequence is CASSLAGEQYF. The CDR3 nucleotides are TGTGCCAGCAGTTTAGCGGGCGAGCAGTACTTC.

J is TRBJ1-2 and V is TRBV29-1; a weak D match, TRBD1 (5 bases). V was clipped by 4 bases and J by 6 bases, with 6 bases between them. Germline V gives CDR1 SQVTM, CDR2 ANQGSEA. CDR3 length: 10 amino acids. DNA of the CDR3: TGCAGCGTTGTAGGGGATGGCTACACCTTC. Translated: CSVVGDGYTF.

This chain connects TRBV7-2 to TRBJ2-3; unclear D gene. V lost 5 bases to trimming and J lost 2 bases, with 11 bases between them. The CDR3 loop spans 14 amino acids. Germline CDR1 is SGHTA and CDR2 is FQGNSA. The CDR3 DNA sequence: TGTGCCAGCAGCGTTAGCAGTTCCACAGATACGCAGTATTTT. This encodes CASSVSSSTDTQYF.

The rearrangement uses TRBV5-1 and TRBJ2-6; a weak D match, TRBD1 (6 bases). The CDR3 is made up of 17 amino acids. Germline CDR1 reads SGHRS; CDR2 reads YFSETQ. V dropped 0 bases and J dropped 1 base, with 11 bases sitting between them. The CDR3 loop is CASSLEIRGSGANVLTF. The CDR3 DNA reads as TGCGCCAGCAGCTTGGAGATCAGGGGTTCTGGGGCCAACGTCCTGACTTTC. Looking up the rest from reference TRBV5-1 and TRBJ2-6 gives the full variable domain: KAGVTQTPRYLIKTRGQQVTLSCSPISGHRSVSWYQQTPGQGLQFLFEYFSETQRNKGNFPGRFSGRQFSNSRSEMNVSTLELGDSALYLCASSLEIRGSGANVLTFGAGSRLTVL.

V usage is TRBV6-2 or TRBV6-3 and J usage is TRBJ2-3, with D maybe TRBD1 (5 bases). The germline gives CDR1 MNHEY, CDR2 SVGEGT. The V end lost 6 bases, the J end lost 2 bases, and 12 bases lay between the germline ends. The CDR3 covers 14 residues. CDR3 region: CASRLDRNTDTQYF. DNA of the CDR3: TGTGCCAGCAGATTAGACAGAAACACAGATACGCAGTATTTT.

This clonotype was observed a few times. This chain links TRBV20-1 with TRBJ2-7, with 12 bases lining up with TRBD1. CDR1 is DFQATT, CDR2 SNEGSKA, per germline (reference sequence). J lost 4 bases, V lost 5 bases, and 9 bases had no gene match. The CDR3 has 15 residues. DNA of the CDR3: TGCAGTGCTCCGGGGACAGGGGGCAGTGTATACGAGCAGTACTTC. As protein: CSAPGTGGSVYEQYF.

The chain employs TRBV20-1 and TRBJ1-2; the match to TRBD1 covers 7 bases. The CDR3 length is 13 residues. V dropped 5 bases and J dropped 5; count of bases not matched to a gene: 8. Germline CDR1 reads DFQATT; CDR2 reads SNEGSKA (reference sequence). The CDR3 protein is CSARDSLGYGYTF. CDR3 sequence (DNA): TGCAGTGCTCGGGACAGCTTGGGGTATGGCTACACCTTC.

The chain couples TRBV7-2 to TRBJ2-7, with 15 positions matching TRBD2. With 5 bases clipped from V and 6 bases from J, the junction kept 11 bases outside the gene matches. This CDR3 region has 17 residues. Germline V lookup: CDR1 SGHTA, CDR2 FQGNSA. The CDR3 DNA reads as TGTGCCAGCAGCCCTCGGACTAGCGGGAGGGGGTGGGGCGAGCAGTACTTC. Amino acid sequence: CASSPRTSGRGWGEQYF.

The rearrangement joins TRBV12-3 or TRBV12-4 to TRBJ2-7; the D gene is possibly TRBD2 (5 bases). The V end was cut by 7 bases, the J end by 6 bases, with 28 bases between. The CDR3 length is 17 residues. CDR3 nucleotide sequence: TGTGCCAGCACCTCCCAGCGCCGGGCCGACCGTCGGGGCGAGCAGTACTTC. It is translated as CASTSQRRADRRGEQYF.

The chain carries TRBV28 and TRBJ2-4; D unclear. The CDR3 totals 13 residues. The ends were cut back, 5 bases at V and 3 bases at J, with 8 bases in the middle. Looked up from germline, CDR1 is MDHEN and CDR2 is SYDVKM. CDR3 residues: CASSPSLKNIQYF. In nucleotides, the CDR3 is TGTGCCAGCAGTCCGAGCCTCAAAAACATTCAGTACTTC.

The CDR3 sequence is CASRENPLTGSNTEAFF. The CDR3 nucleotides are TGTGCCAGCAGGGAAAACCCGTTGACAGGGAGCAACACTGAAGCTTTCTTT. V usage is TRBV2 and J usage is TRBJ1-1; 7 nucleotides agree with TRBD1. Germline V gene data show CDR1 as SNHLY and CDR2 as FYNNEI. J was trimmed by 2 bases and V by 6 bases; bases with no gene match: 15. The CDR3 loop spans 17 amino acids.

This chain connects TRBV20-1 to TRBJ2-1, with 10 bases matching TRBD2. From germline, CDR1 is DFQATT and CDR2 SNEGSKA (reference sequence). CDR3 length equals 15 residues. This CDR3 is CSVVASGSGHNEQFF. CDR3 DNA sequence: TGCAGCGTGGTGGCTAGCGGGAGTGGTCACAATGAGCAGTTCTTC.

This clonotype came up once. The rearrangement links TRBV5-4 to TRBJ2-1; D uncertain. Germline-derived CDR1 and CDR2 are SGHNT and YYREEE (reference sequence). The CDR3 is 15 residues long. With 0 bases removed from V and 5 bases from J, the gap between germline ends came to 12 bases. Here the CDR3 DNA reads TGTGCCAGCAGCTTGGACAGTTCTATGGACAATGAGCAGTTCTTC. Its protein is CASSLDSSMDNEQFF.

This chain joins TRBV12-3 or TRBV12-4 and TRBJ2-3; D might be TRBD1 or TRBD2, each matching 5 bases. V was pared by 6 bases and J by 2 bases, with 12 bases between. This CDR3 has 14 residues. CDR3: CASSPGGATDTQYF. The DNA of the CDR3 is TGTGCCAGCAGCCCTGGGGGAGCCACAGATACGCAGTATTTT.

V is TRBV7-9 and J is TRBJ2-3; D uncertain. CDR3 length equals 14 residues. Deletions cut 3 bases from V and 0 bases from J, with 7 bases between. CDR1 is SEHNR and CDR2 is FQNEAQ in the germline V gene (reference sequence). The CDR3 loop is CASSLTSSTDTQYF. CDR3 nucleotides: TGTGCCAGCAGCTTGACGTCTAGCACAGATACGCAGTATTTT.

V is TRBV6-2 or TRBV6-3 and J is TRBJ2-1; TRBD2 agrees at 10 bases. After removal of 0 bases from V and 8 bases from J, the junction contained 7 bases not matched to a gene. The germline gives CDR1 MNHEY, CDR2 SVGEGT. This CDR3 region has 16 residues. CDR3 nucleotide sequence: TGTGCCAGCAGTTACTCGTCGAGCGGGAGGGCGGATGAGCAGTTCTTC. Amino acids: CASSYSSSGRADEQFF.

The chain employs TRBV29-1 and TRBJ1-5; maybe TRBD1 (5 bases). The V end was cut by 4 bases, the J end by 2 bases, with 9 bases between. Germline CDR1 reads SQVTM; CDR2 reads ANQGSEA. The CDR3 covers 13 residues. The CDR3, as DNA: TGCAGCGTTGGAGGGGACGGCAATCAGCCCCAGCATTTT. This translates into CSVGGDGNQPQHF.

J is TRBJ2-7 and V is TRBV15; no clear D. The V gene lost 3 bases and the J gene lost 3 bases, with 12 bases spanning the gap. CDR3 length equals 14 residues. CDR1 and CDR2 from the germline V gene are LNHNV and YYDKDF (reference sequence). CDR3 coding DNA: TGTGCCACCAGCAGGGACCCCTCTGGCTACGAGCAGTACTTC. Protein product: CATSRDPSGYEQYF.

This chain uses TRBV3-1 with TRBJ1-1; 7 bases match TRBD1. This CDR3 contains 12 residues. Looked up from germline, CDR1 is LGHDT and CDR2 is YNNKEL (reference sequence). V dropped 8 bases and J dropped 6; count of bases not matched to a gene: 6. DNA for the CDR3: TGTGCCAGCGGATATGGGACAGCTGAAGCTTTCTTT. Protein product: CASGYGTAEAFF.

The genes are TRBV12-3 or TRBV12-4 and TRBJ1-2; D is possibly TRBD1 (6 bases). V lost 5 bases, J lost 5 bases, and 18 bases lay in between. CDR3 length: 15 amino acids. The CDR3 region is CASSRDRLVTYGYTF. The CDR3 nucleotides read TGTGCCAGCAGTCGTGACAGGCTCGTAACTTATGGCTACACCTTC.

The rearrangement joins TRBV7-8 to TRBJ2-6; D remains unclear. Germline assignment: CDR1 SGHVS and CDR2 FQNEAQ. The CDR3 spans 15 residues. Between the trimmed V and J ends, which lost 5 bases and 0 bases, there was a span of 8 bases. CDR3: CASSLVSSGANVLTF. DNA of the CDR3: TGTGCCAGCAGCCTAGTTAGCTCTGGGGCCAACGTCCTGACTTTC.